A single sample is the source of the 25 T cell receptor beta chains below, sequenced in a study of blood T cell repertoires in COVID-19. Sequencing was performed with immunoSEQ multiplex PCR; in TCRdb, only in-frame clones are kept and a portion is missing. This table holds fewer than 80,000 clones, around 85% found once. The specimen was peripheral blood. These receptors were taken from a man younger than 45 with acute or convalescent COVID-19.

The chain employs TRBV20-1 and TRBJ1-4, with 7 bases matching TRBD1. V trimming: 3 bases; J trimming: 5 bases; junction bases outside the gene matches: 9. Germline values: CDR1 DFQATT, CDR2 SNEGSKA (reference sequence). The CDR3 covers 15 residues. For the CDR3, the DNA is TGCAGTGCTAGTCCTATGGAGGGGGCGAATGAAAAACTGTTTTTT. Protein: CSASPMEGANEKLFF.

The gene calls are TRBV5-4 and TRBJ2-5; the D gene is possibly TRBD2 (6 bases). The CDR3 loop spans 13 amino acids. V shed 0 bases and J shed 7 bases, with 10 bases lying between them. Germline V gene data show CDR1 as SGHNT and CDR2 as YYREEE (reference sequence). In nucleotides, the CDR3 is TGTGCCAGCAGCTTGGGGTTGGGGGGGACCCAGTACTTC. Protein: CASSLGLGGTQYF.

The chain joins TRBV2 to TRBJ2-5, with TRBD2 matching 11 bases. After removal of 6 bases from V and 4 bases from J, the junction contained 16 bases not matched to a gene. Germline lookup yields CDR1 SNHLY and CDR2 FYNNEI. The CDR3 sequence is 18 residues long. CDR3 region: CASSLRPLAGVGGETQYF. CDR3 in DNA: TGTGCCAGCAGCCTGAGGCCACTAGCGGGAGTTGGGGGAGAGACCCAGTACTTC.

The sample holds one count of this clone. This chain connects TRBV7-3 to TRBJ2-5; 8 bases are a match to TRBD2. This CDR3 has 14 amino acids. Germline CDR1 reads SGHTA; CDR2 reads FQGTGA. V shed 5 bases, J shed 4 bases, and the junction held 6 bases outside the gene matches. The chain's CDR3 is CASSLAGHGETQYF. The CDR3, as DNA: TGTGCCAGCAGCCTAGCGGGTCACGGAGAGACCCAGTACTTC. Based on the CDR3 plus reference TRBV7-3 and TRBJ2-5, the full variable domain is GAGVSQTPSNKVTEKGKYVELRCDPISGHTALYWYRQSLGQGPEFLIYFQGTGAADDSGLPNDRFFAVRPEGSVSTLKIQRTERGDSAVYLCASSLAGHGETQYFGPGTRLLVL.

This clone was picked up a small number of times. The chain is built from TRBV27 and TRBJ1-5, with TRBD1 matching 9 bases. This CDR3 contains 15 residues. The junction had 8 bases not matched to a gene; V was cut back by 7 bases and J by 4 bases. From germline, CDR1 is MNHEY and CDR2 SMNVEV (reference sequence). CDR3 sequence reads: CASNPTGTGNQPQHF. DNA of the CDR3: TGTGCCAGCAACCCTACCGGGACAGGGAATCAGCCCCAGCATTTT.

The chain combines TRBV3-1 (or the pseudogene TRBV3-2) with TRBJ2-7; 7 positions match TRBD1. This CDR3 is 14 amino acids long. The trim removed 1 base at V and 6 bases at J, leaving 6 bases unmatched. The germline gives CDR1 LGHDT, CDR2 YNNKEL (reference sequence). The CDR3 bases are TGTGCCAGCAGCCAAGTTAAGGGGGCGGGCGAGCAGTACTTC. It is translated as CASSQVKGAGEQYF.

In this sample, this clone turned up once. The V call is TRBV6-5, the J call TRBJ1-1; D possibly corresponds to TRBD1 (6 bases). This CDR3 spans 16 amino acids. Germline values: CDR1 MNHEY, CDR2 SVGAGI. The V end was cut by 3 bases, the J end by 1 base, with 15 bases between. CDR3 bases: TGTGCCAGCAGTTATCCGGGACAAGGAACGAACACTGAAGCTTTCTTT. Protein product: CASSYPGQGTNTEAFF.

The CDR3 nucleotides read TGCGCCAGCAGTCCCCGCGTAACGGGGAACACTGAAGCTTTCTTT. Protein: CASSPRVTGNTEAFF. This sequence joins TRBV4-1 and TRBJ1-1; D is undetermined. CDR3 length equals 15 residues. The germline gives CDR1 MGHRA, CDR2 YSYEKL. V gave up 6 bases and J gave up 1 base, with 15 bases separating them.

This clone was picked up one time. V gene TRBV2 combines with J gene TRBJ2-2; 10 bases are shared with TRBD2. Germline V gives CDR1 SNHLY, CDR2 FYNNEI. V trimming: 6 bases; J trimming: 6 bases; junction bases outside the gene matches: 13. The CDR3 runs to 17 residues. The CDR3 DNA reads TGTGCCAGCAGAGGCCTAGCGGGAGTTCTTAGGGCCGGGGAGCTGTTTTTT. This sequence encodes CASRGLAGVLRAGELFF.

The chain links TRBV7-6 to TRBJ1-1, with D perhaps TRBD1 (5 bases). V lost 1 base to trimming and J lost 5 bases, with 17 bases between them. This CDR3 has 16 residues. Per the germline V gene, CDR1 is SGHVS and CDR2 is FNYEAQ. The CDR3, as DNA: TGTGCCAGCAGCTTAGAGATCGGAGGGGCGGGTACTGAAGCTTTCTTT. Translating gives CASSLEIGGAGTEAFF. The complete variable domain, with remaining parts taken from reference TRBV7-6 and TRBJ1-1, reads GAGVSQSPRYKVTKRGQDVALRCDPISGHVSLYWYRQALGQGPEFLTYFNYEAQQDKSGLPNDRFSAERPEGSISTLTIQRTEQRDSAMYRCASSLEIGGAGTEAFFGQGTRLTVV.

The rearrangement joins TRBV18 to TRBJ2-1, with TRBD2 as a possible D gene (5 bases). The CDR3 is made up of 15 amino acids. V dropped 2 bases and J dropped 3 bases, with 11 bases sitting between them. CDR1 and CDR2 (germline): KGHSH, LQKENI. The CDR3 sequence: CASSPSTRDYNEQFF. The CDR3 bases are TGTGCCAGCTCACCAAGCACCCGGGACTACAATGAGCAGTTCTTC.

DNA for the CDR3: TGTGCCAGCAGCCTTTCCTCGACTAGCGGGAGTCGGGATGAGCAGTTCTTC. This encodes CASSLSSTSGSRDEQFF. The chain recombines TRBV3-1 (or the pseudogene TRBV3-2) with TRBJ2-1; TRBD2 matches 12 bases. This CDR3 has 17 amino acids. Unmatched junction bases numbered 12, after V lost 4 bases and J lost 8 bases. Looked up from germline, CDR1 is LGHDT and CDR2 is YNNKEL (reference sequence).

Here the CDR3 DNA reads TGCAGCGCCGAGTCCGGTTGGGGGGGCGGCGGCAATCAGCCCCAGCATTTT. Translation gives CSAESGWGGGGNQPQHF. This chain connects TRBV29-1 to TRBJ1-5; D may be TRBD1 (6 bases). This CDR3 spans 17 amino acids. Looked up from germline, CDR1 is SQVTM and CDR2 is ANQGSEA. The V end was cut by 7 bases, the J end by 2 bases, with 24 bases between.

The chain employs TRBV2 and TRBJ2-7; perhaps TRBD1 as D (6 bases). This CDR3 contains 14 residues. In germline, CDR1 is SNHLY, CDR2 FYNNEI. The ends were cut back, 2 bases at V and 3 bases at J, with 11 bases in the middle. CDR3 amino acids: CASSEQGTIYEQYF. CDR3 coding DNA: TGTGCCAGCAGTGAACAGGGGACAATCTACGAGCAGTACTTC.

The genes are TRBV6-6 and TRBJ2-7; TRBD2 agrees at 7 bases. J gave up 1 base and V 0 bases, and 3 bases lay outside the gene matches. The CDR3 is made up of 15 amino acids. Germline CDR1 MNHNY, CDR2 SVGAGI (reference sequence). CDR3 coding DNA: TGTGCCAGCAGTTACTCATCGGGAGGATCCTACGAGCAGTACTTC. Translated: CASSYSSGGSYEQYF.

The rearrangement joins TRBV2 to TRBJ2-6, with D hard to call. Germline CDR1 reads SNHLY; CDR2 reads FYNNEI. The CDR3 contains 14 residues. V shed 7 bases and J shed 1 base, with 8 bases lying between them. In nucleotides, the CDR3 is TGTGCCAGCAAATCAGGTTCTGGGGCCAACGTCCTGACTTTC. This encodes CASKSGSGANVLTF. Full variable domain (remainder filled in from reference TRBV2 and TRBJ2-6): EPEVTQTPSHQVTQMGQEVILRCVPISNHLYFYWYRQILGQKVEFLVSFYNNEISEKSEIFDDQFSVERPDGSNFTLKIRSTKLEDSAMYFCASKSGSGANVLTFGAGSRLTVL.

The gene calls are TRBV19 and TRBJ1-1; D not resolved. The V gene lost 5 bases and the J gene lost 0 bases, with 13 bases spanning the gap. The germline V gene has CDR1 LNHDA and CDR2 SQIVND (reference sequence). This CDR3 comprises 15 residues. CDR3: CASSFGSLMNTEAFF. CDR3 nucleotide sequence: TGTGCCAGTAGTTTTGGCAGTCTCATGAACACTGAAGCTTTCTTT.

This chain joins TRBV11-2 and TRBJ2-2, with 8 positions matching TRBD1. The V gene end was trimmed by 2 bases and the J gene end by 5 bases; junction bases not matched to a gene: 10. This CDR3 region has 17 residues. The germline CDR1 and CDR2 sequences are SGHAT and FQNNGV. In DNA form, the CDR3 reads TGTGCCAGCAGCTTACACTTGGGACAGGTTTTAACCGGGGAGCTGTTTTTT. It encodes CASSLHLGQVLTGELFF.

J is TRBJ2-5 and V is TRBV18; D may be TRBD2 (5 bases). The CDR3 is made up of 13 amino acids. Germline V gene lookup returns CDR1 KGHSH and CDR2 LQKENI. V lost 2 bases, J lost 4 bases, and 8 bases lay in between. The chain's CDR3 is CASSPAGRETQYF. CDR3 nucleotides: TGTGCCAGCTCACCAGCTGGGAGAGAGACCCAGTACTTC.

This sequence joins TRBV7-8 and TRBJ1-1; no reliable D call. This CDR3 region has 12 residues. Germline CDR1 is SGHVS and CDR2 is FQNEAQ. Between the trimmed V and J ends, which lost 7 bases and 10 bases, there was a span of 16 bases. The CDR3 spells CASTSVDRVAFF. The CDR3 DNA sequence: TGTGCCAGCACCTCGGTAGATCGGGTAGCTTTCTTT.

The chain is built from TRBV6-5 and TRBJ2-7, with 7 nucleotides matching TRBD1. The length of the CDR3 is 14 residues. Unmatched junction bases numbered 6, after V lost 5 bases and J lost 2 bases. Germline V gene sequence: CDR1 MNHEY, CDR2 SVGAGI. The chain's CDR3 is CASSQSGTAYEQYF. The CDR3 region has the DNA TGTGCCAGCAGTCAATCTGGGACAGCCTACGAGCAGTACTTC.

The rearrangement uses TRBV28 and TRBJ1-3; D unclear. Germline loops: CDR1 MDHEN, CDR2 SYDVKM. V was trimmed by 8 bases and J by 1 base, leaving 15 bases between them. The CDR3 has 15 amino acids. This CDR3 reads CASGFRAGSGNTIYF. CDR3 bases: TGTGCCAGCGGGTTTCGGGCGGGGTCTGGAAACACCATATATTTT.

This clone turned up a few times. The genes are TRBV6-1 and TRBJ1-5, with 9 bases fitting TRBD1. The junction had 6 bases not matched to a gene; V was cut back by 3 bases and J by 6 bases. CDR1 and CDR2 from the germline V gene are MNHNS and SASEGT. The CDR3 is made up of 15 amino acids. In nucleotides, the CDR3 is TGTGCCAGCAGTGAGATGACAGGGGGACGTCAGCCCCAGCATTTT. Translation gives CASSEMTGGRQPQHF.

The chain recombines TRBV7-3 with TRBJ2-3; 12 bases agree with TRBD2. V trimming: 0 bases; J trimming: 0 bases; junction bases outside the gene matches: 4. Germline-derived CDR1 and CDR2 are SGHTA and FQGTGA. The CDR3 covers 18 residues. CDR3 amino acids: CASSLTLAGGPSTDTQYF. The CDR3 bases are TGTGCCAGCAGCTTAACCCTAGCGGGAGGGCCAAGCACAGATACGCAGTATTTT. The full variable domain, in which reference TRBV7-3 and TRBJ2-3 provide the parts outside the CDR3, is GAGVSQTPSNKVTEKGKYVELRCDPISGHTALYWYRQSLGQGPEFLIYFQGTGAADDSGLPNDRFFAVRPEGSVSTLKIQRTERGDSAVYLCASSLTLAGGPSTDTQYFGPGTRLTVL.

This clone is a singleton in its sample. This chain links TRBV27 with TRBJ2-7, with TRBD2 matching 10 bases. The V segment lost 3 bases and the J segment 5 bases; nucleotides outside the gene matches: 10. This CDR3 has 16 residues. Germline lookup yields CDR1 MNHEY and CDR2 SMNVEV (reference sequence). The CDR3 region has the DNA TGTGCCAGCAGTTTTCTCGGGGCTAGCGGGAGCAACGAGCAGTACTTC. This sequence encodes CASSFLGASGSNEQYF.